The 5 T cell receptor beta chains in this list originate from one sample, sequenced in a study of siplizumab effects on memory and regulatory T cells. Assay: immunoSEQ multiplex PCR; the TCRdb copy retains only in-frame clones and omits some. The sample contains about 110,000 clones, roughly nine tenths of which appear only once. The specimen was Tregs sorted from blood. The receptors originated from a human donor in good health.

This clone has a handful of counts. The chain employs TRBV5-3 and TRBJ1-2; 7 nucleotides agree with TRBD1. TRBV5-3 is given ORF status, its function remaining uncertain. After removal of 1 base from V and 4 bases from J, the junction contained 4 bases not matched to a gene. This CDR3 has 14 amino acids. CDR3 sequence: CARSLPRGTYGYTF. The DNA for the CDR3 is TGTGCCAGAAGCTTGCCCAGGGGGACCTATGGCTACACCTTC.

This rearrangement joins TRBV13 to TRBJ1-5; D is unresolved. In germline, CDR1 is PRHDT, CDR2 FYEKMQ (reference sequence). The V end was cut by 0 bases, the J end by 9 bases, with 3 bases between. The CDR3 sequence is 11 residues long. The CDR3 here is CASSLGGPQHF. The CDR3 DNA reads TGTGCCAGCAGCTTAGGTGGGCCCCAGCATTTT. Based on the CDR3 plus reference TRBV13 and TRBJ1-5, the full variable domain is AAGVIQSPRHLIKEKRETATLKCYPIPRHDTVYWYQQGPGQDPQFLISFYEKMQSDKGSIPDRFSAQQFSDYHSELNMSSLELGDSALYFCASSLGGPQHFGDGTRLSIL.

The rearrangement joins TRBV27 to TRBJ1-6; 7 bases match TRBD1. In germline, CDR1 is MNHEY, CDR2 SMNVEV (reference sequence). Losses at the gene ends were 6 bases for V and 9 bases for J; bases not matched to a gene: 5. The CDR3 consists of 13 residues. DNA of the CDR3: TGTGCCAGCAGCCTCGACAGGGCTTCACCCCTCCACTTT. Its translation: CASSLDRASPLHF.

The V and J genes are TRBV18 and TRBJ1-2; no clear D gene. The CDR3 runs to 13 residues. V lost 2 bases and J 3 bases, leaving 7 bases between the germline ends. The germline gives CDR1 KGHSH, CDR2 LQKENI. For the CDR3, the DNA is TGTGCCAGCTCACCAGGAGTTCACTATGGCTACACCTTC. Residues: CASSPGVHYGYTF.

The J gene is TRBJ1-5, the V gene TRBV2, with a possible D match to TRBD1 (5 bases). V was clipped by 7 bases and J by 0 bases, with 13 bases between them. Germline lookup yields CDR1 SNHLY and CDR2 FYNNEI. The CDR3 loop spans 15 amino acids. The CDR3 coding sequence is TGTGCCAGCAAAAGGGACCCTTATAGCAATCAGCCCCAGCATTTT. Amino acids: CASKRDPYSNQPQHF. Full variable domain (remainder filled in from reference TRBV2 and TRBJ1-5): EPEVTQTPSHQVTQMGQEVILRCVPISNHLYFYWYRQILGQKVEFLVSFYNNEISEKSEIFDDQFSVERPDGSNFTLKIRSTKLEDSAMYFCASKRDPYSNQPQHFGDGTRLSIL.